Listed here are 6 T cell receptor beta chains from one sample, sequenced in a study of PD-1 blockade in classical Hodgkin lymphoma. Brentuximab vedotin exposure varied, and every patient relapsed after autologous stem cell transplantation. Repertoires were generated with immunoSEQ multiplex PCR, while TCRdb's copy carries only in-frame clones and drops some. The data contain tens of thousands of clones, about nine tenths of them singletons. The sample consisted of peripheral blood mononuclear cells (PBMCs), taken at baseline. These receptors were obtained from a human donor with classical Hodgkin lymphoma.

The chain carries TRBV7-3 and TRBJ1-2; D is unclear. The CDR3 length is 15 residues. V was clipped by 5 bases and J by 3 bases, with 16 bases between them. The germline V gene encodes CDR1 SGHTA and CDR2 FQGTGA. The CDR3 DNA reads TGTGCCAGCAGCCCACGTCGGAGGCTGGACTATGGCTACACCTTC. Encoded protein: CASSPRRRLDYGYTF.

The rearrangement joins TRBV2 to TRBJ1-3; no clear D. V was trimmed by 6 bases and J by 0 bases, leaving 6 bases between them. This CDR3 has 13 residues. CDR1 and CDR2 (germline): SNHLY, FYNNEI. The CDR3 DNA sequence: TGTGCCAGCAGGGTGAGCTCTGGAAACACCATATATTTT. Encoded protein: CASRVSSGNTIYF.

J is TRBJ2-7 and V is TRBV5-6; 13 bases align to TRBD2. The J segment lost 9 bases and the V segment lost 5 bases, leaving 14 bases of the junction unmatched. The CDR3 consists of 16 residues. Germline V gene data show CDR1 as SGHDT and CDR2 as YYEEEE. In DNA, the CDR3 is TGTGCCAGCAGGAAAAGACTAGCGGGGGGAAATACCAGGCAGTACTTC. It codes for CASRKRLAGGNTRQYF.

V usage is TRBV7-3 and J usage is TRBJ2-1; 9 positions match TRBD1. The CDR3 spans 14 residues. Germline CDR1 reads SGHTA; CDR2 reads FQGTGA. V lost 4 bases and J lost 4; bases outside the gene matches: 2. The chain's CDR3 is CASSSGTGYNEQFF. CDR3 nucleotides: TGTGCCAGCAGCTCTGGGACAGGGTACAATGAGCAGTTCTTC.

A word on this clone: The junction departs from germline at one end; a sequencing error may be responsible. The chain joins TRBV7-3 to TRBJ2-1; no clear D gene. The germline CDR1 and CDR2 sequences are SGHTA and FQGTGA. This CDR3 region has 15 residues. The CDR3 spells CVSSLMGGDYNEQFF. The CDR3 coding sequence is TGTGTCAGCAGCTTAATGGGCGGAGACTACAATGAGCAGTTCTTC. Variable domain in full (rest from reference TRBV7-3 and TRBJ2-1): GAGVSQTPSNKVTEKGKYVELRCDPISGHTALYWYRQSLGQGPEFLIYFQGTGAADDSGLPNDRFFAVRPEGSVSTLKIQRTERGDSAVYLCVSSLMGGDYNEQFFGPGTRLTVL.

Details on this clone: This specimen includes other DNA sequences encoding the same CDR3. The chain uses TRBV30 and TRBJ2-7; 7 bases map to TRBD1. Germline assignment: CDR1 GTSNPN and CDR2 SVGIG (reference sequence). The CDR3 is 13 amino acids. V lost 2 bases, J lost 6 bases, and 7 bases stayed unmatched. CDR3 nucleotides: TGTGCCTGGAGTTCAGGGGGTCCGGGCGAGCAGTACTTC. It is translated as CAWSSGGPGEQYF.